The 31 T cell receptor beta chains in this list originate from one sample, sequenced in a study of Graves' ophthalmopathy and Graves' hyperthyroidism (dated by TCRdb to the late 2010s). TCRdb names Illumina HiSeq 2000 as the instrument used. TCR beta CDR3 regions were amplified from RNA transcripts for repertoire sequencing. The first round was an RT-PCR using HTBI primers with the Qiagen OneStep RT-PCR kit, and this first round was followed by a second-round multiplex PCR, then size selection and purification. TCRdb redid the processing of the public reads, applying fastp at Q25 and MiXCR, and retained in-frame beta chains. Identical CDR3 proteins give one entry, which carries the most common genes and DNA. Present in this sample are roughly 500,000 distinct CDR3 sequences, about an eighth of which were seen just once. The ten largest clones capture over 7.5% of the sample. What was sequenced was blood. Every receptor here comes from a woman in her 30s with Graves' ophthalmopathy. Donor details come from another sample of the same person, matched by shared clones.

The V gene is TRBV27, the J gene TRBJ2-7; D is unclear. V lost 3 bases, J lost 3 bases, and 9 bases lay in between. The CDR3 covers 13 residues. Germline V CDR1 and CDR2: MNHEY, SMNVEV (reference sequence). The CDR3 DNA is TGTGCCAGCAGTTTCCCCCCGTACTACGAGCAGTACTTC. As protein: CASSFPPYYEQYF.

This clonotype was seen ten or more times. The chain couples TRBV6-1 to TRBJ1-1, with D possibly being TRBD1 (5 bases). CDR1 MNHNS and CDR2 SASEGT come from the germline V gene. The V and J ends lost 5 bases and 0 bases respectively, with 13 bases between them. The CDR3 has 15 amino acids. The CDR3 DNA is TGTGCCAGCAGTCGACCAGACAGAATGAACACTGAAGCTTTCTTT. This encodes CASSRPDRMNTEAFF.

The sample holds many counts of this clonotype. V and J are TRBV9 and TRBJ1-2; D is undetermined. Germline V gene data show CDR1 as SGDLS and CDR2 as YYNGEE. V was pared by 4 bases and J by 6 bases, with 10 bases between. The CDR3 contains 12 residues. CDR3 residues: CASSSVEHGYTF. CDR3 nucleotides: TGTGCCAGCAGCTCAGTTGAACATGGCTACACCTTC.

In this sample, this clonotype turned up a few times. This chain connects TRBV9 to TRBJ1-1, with TRBD1 matching over 7 bases. The J segment lost 1 base and the V segment lost 3 bases, leaving 6 bases of the junction unmatched. The CDR3 contains 15 residues. CDR1 SGDLS and CDR2 YYNGEE come from the germline V gene. The CDR3 nucleotides read TGTGCCAGCAGCGCCCCAGGGGGAAGGAACACTGAAGCTTTCTTT. Translation: CASSAPGGRNTEAFF.

This clonotype was counted many times. The chain joins TRBV15 to TRBJ2-5; TRBD1 matches at 7 bases. This CDR3 has 16 amino acids. In germline, CDR1 is LNHNV, CDR2 YYDKDF (reference sequence). V was pared by 2 bases and J by 1 base, with 7 bases of the junction left unmatched. The CDR3 loop is CATSRIPTGTQETQYF. The CDR3, as DNA: TGTGCCACCAGCAGAATACCGACAGGGACCCAAGAGACCCAGTACTTC.

This clonotype was seen ten or more times. The rearrangement joins TRBV6-4 to TRBJ1-1, with D possibly TRBD1 on 6 matching bases. Germline V gene lookup returns CDR1 MRHNA and CDR2 SNTAGT. The ends were cut back, 7 bases at V and 1 base at J, with 19 bases in the middle. This CDR3 is 16 amino acids long. Here the CDR3 DNA reads TGTGCCAGCAACAGACGAAAGGGGGGGAAGAACACTGAAGCTTTCTTT. This gives the protein CASNRRKGGKNTEAFF.

CDR3 nucleotide sequence: TGCGCCAGCAGTCCTAGCGGGAGATCTGGGGAGCTGTTTTTT. This translates into CASSPSGRSGELFF. The chain joins TRBV5-1 to TRBJ2-2; 10 nucleotides line up with TRBD2. Losses at the gene ends were 5 bases for V and 8 bases for J; bases not matched to a gene: 6. Germline-derived CDR1 and CDR2 are SGHRS and YFSETQ. CDR3 size: 14 residues.

This clonotype has just a few counts. The chain uses TRBV6-1 and TRBJ2-3; tentative D call: TRBD1 (6 bases). Germline CDR1 reads MNHNS; CDR2 reads SASEGT. Deletions cut 2 bases from V and 2 bases from J, with 14 bases between. The CDR3 extends over 16 amino acids. CDR3 region: CASSETTGFDTDTQYF. The CDR3 DNA reads TGTGCCAGCAGTGAAACCACAGGGTTCGACACAGATACGCAGTATTTT.

This clonotype was detected ten times or more. The chain carries TRBV7-8 and TRBJ1-1; unclear D gene. Germline values: CDR1 SGHVS, CDR2 FQNEAQ. The CDR3 extends over 15 amino acids. The ends were cut back, 2 bases at V and 6 bases at J, with 16 bases in the middle. Written as DNA, the CDR3 is TGTGCCAGCAGCTTAACCATCGACTACGAAGCTGAAGCTTTCTTT. Its translation: CASSLTIDYEAEAFF.

This clonotype was seen at least ten times. The chain uses TRBV7-9 and TRBJ1-2, with D possibly matching TRBD1 (5 bases). The CDR3 has 15 residues. V was clipped by 5 bases and J by 4 bases, with 17 bases between them. Germline-derived CDR1 and CDR2 are SEHNR and FQNEAQ (reference sequence). The CDR3 bases are TGTGCCAGCAGCCCAAGTGGGACGGAGAGCTATGGCTACACCTTC. This encodes CASSPSGTESYGYTF.

This clonotype has only a few counts. The V gene is TRBV9, the J gene TRBJ1-2; a weak D match, TRBD1 (6 bases). Germline loops: CDR1 SGDLS, CDR2 YYNGEE. The CDR3 totals 12 residues. Trimming took off 4 bases at V and 8 bases at J, with 12 bases between the two ends. CDR3 bases: TGTGCCAGCAGCCCACGCCAGGGGGGCTACACCTTC. Amino acid sequence: CASSPRQGGYTF.

This clonotype was found many times. The chain joins TRBV6-5 to TRBJ2-7; 8 nucleotides agree with TRBD1. Germline V CDR1 and CDR2: MNHEY, SVGAGI. The J segment lost 5 bases and the V segment lost 0 bases, leaving 9 bases of the junction unmatched. The CDR3 is 16 amino acids. CDR3 bases: TGTGCCAGCAGTTACTCGATGGGACAGGCCCTGGACGAGCAGTACTTC. Protein sequence: CASSYSMGQALDEQYF.

V gene TRBV2 combines with J gene TRBJ2-7, with TRBD2 matching over 10 bases. The CDR3 covers 14 residues. Trimming at V came to 4 bases and at J to 5 bases, leaving 5 bases not matched to a gene. Germline values: CDR1 SNHLY, CDR2 FYNNEI. This CDR3 reads CASSGASGRHEQYF. CDR3 in DNA: TGTGCCAGCAGTGGGGCTAGCGGGAGACACGAGCAGTACTTC.

The sample holds many counts of this clonotype. The rearrangement uses TRBV28 and TRBJ2-2; 7 nucleotides line up with TRBD2. The trim removed 2 bases at V and 4 bases at J, leaving 4 bases unmatched. CDR3 size: 15 residues. Germline CDR1 and CDR2: MDHEN and SYDVKM. CDR3 in amino acids: CASSLSGMGTGELFF. Written as DNA, the CDR3 is TGTGCCAGCAGTTTAAGCGGGATGGGCACCGGGGAGCTGTTTTTT.

Note on this clonotype: Its ends do not fully match the called genes, so a read error is possible. V gene TRBV6-1 combines with J gene TRBJ2-5, with no clear D. This CDR3 contains 13 residues. The germline gives CDR1 MNHNS, CDR2 SASEGT. Here the CDR3 DNA reads TGTGTCAGCAGTGTAGTACGGCAAGAGACCCGGTACTTC. It yields the protein CVSSVVRQETRYF.

This clonotype was seen ten or more times. This chain links TRBV5-5 with TRBJ1-6, with D perhaps TRBD1 (5 bases). CDR3 size: 15 residues. Trimming left V 2 bases short and J 4 bases short, with 10 bases between. Germline values: CDR1 SGHKS, CDR2 YYEKEE (reference sequence). In DNA, the CDR3 is TGTGCCAGCAGCTTCGGCAGGGCGTATAATTCACCCCTCCACTTT. Its translation: CASSFGRAYNSPLHF.

V and J are TRBV12-5 and TRBJ1-1; D not certain. Germline CDR1 reads LGHNT; CDR2 reads FRNRAP. This CDR3 region has 11 residues. V shed 5 bases and J shed 1 base, with 2 bases lying between them. The CDR3 is CASGQNTEAFF. The CDR3, as DNA: TGTGCTAGTGGTCAGAACACTGAAGCTTTCTTT.

Regarding this clonotype: It may be a read error: a sequence one base away is much more abundant. The CDR3 does not end in the conserved phenylalanine or tryptophan, so this is likely a read error. The rearrangement uses TRBV19 and TRBJ1-1; D is possibly TRBD1 (5 bases). This CDR3 is built from 14 residues. With 7 bases removed from V and 3 bases from J, the gap between germline ends came to 15 bases. Germline CDR1 LNHDA, CDR2 SQIVND (reference sequence). The CDR3 DNA reads as TGTGCCAGTATTCAAACGAGAGGGGACACTGAAGCTTTCTTG. Protein: CASIQTRGDTEAFL.

Ten or more counts support this clonotype. The genes are TRBV12-3 or TRBV12-4 and TRBJ2-7; 8 bases align to TRBD1. This CDR3 spans 13 amino acids. The junction had 2 bases not matched to a gene; V was cut back by 5 bases and J by 2 bases. The CDR3, as DNA: TGTGCCAGCAGTCAGGGGGCGACCTACGAGCAGTACTTC. This sequence encodes CASSQGATYEQYF.

This clonotype was counted at least ten times. The CDR3 sequence is CASTRTSGGPYEQYF. The CDR3 DNA reads as TGTGCCAGCACTCGGACTAGCGGGGGACCCTACGAGCAGTACTTC. The chain couples TRBV6-1 to TRBJ2-7, with TRBD2 matching 13 bases. V shed 7 bases and J 2 bases; nucleotides not matched to a gene: 5. Germline assignment: CDR1 MNHNS and CDR2 SASEGT. The CDR3 extends over 15 amino acids.

This clonotype has ten or more counts. The chain employs TRBV6-5 and TRBJ2-6; D uncertain. Germline V gene lookup returns CDR1 MNHEY and CDR2 SVGAGI. The CDR3 is 17 residues long. The germline V and J ends were trimmed by 0 bases and 4 bases, with 13 bases remaining between them. The CDR3 coding sequence is TGTGCCAGCAGTTACTCGGCGCCGAGTAGGGGGGCCAACGTCCTGACTTTC. This encodes CASSYSAPSRGANVLTF.

This clonotype was seen repeatedly, ten times or more. The V gene is TRBV6-1, the J gene TRBJ1-6, with TRBD1 identical over 9 bases. The CDR3 covers 16 residues. With 0 bases clipped from V and 9 bases from J, the junction kept 6 bases outside the gene matches. Germline values: CDR1 MNHNS, CDR2 SASEGT. The CDR3 sequence: CASSEASRQGGSPLHF. The CDR3 nucleotides are TGTGCCAGCAGTGAAGCGTCGAGACAGGGGGGTTCACCCCTCCACTTT.

This clonotype was seen ten or more times. This rearrangement joins TRBV11-2 to TRBJ1-2, with D uncertain. Trimming took off 3 bases at V and 1 base at J, with 6 bases between the two ends. CDR1 SGHAT and CDR2 FQNNGV come from the germline V gene. The CDR3 sequence is 13 residues long. The CDR3 coding sequence is TGTGCCAGCAGCTTTCGGCTTAACTATGGCTACACCTTC. Protein product: CASSFRLNYGYTF.

This clonotype was observed many times. The genes are TRBV28 and TRBJ2-7, with TRBD1 matching over 8 bases. The germline CDR1 and CDR2 sequences are MDHEN and SYDVKM. The ends lost 2 bases at V and 4 bases at J; junction bases unmatched: 7. This CDR3 is built from 15 residues. The CDR3 loop is CASSLQGATPYEQYF. The CDR3 DNA is TGTGCCAGCAGTTTACAGGGGGCGACCCCATACGAGCAGTACTTC.

This clonotype was counted at least ten times. V usage is TRBV24-1 and J usage is TRBJ2-2; possibly TRBD1 or TRBD2 for D (5 bases each). Per germline, CDR1 KGHDR and CDR2 SFDVKD. CDR3 length: 12 amino acids. Trimming removed 8 bases from V and 7 bases from J, with 10 bases in between. The CDR3 loop is CATNVGGGELFF. CDR3 sequence (DNA): TGTGCCACCAACGTTGGGGGCGGGGAGCTGTTTTTT.

This clonotype was picked up many times. The rearrangement joins TRBV12-3 or TRBV12-4 to TRBJ2-5, with 10 bases that match TRBD1. The V gene end was trimmed by 4 bases and the J gene end by 5 bases; junction bases not matched to a gene: 7. The CDR3 has 15 amino acids. The DNA of the CDR3 is TGTGCCAGCAGTTCCTCGACAGGGGGCATGGAGACCCAGTACTTC. This codes for CASSSSTGGMETQYF.

The V call is TRBV20-1, the J call TRBJ1-5; TRBD1 is a possible D gene (6 bases). The CDR3 extends over 16 amino acids. The germline V gene has CDR1 DFQATT and CDR2 SNEGSKA (reference sequence). Trimming left V 0 bases short and J 4 bases short, with 16 bases between. Written as DNA, the CDR3 is TGCAGTGCTAGAGATATAGGGGGACAAGGGAATCAGCCCCAGCATTTT. Its translation is CSARDIGGQGNQPQHF.

This clonotype appeared many times. This chain uses TRBV12-3 or TRBV12-4 with TRBJ2-7, with no clear D. The V gene lost 7 bases and the J gene lost 6 bases, with 10 bases spanning the gap. The CDR3 has 11 amino acids. CDR3 amino acids: CASTTTGEQYF. The CDR3 coding sequence is TGTGCCAGCACTACCACTGGCGAGCAGTACTTC.

This clonotype was counted once. V usage is TRBV11-2 and J usage is TRBJ2-4; weak D call: TRBD1 (5 bases). The CDR3 consists of 13 residues. Germline V gene sequence: CDR1 SGHAT, CDR2 FQNNGV. Trimming stripped 7 bases from V and 8 bases from J, with 15 bases between. In nucleotides, the CDR3 is TGTGCCAGCAAAAGGGGATCCTCGGACATTCAGTACTTC. Its translation: CASKRGSSDIQYF.

This clonotype was observed many times. This chain links TRBV20-1 with TRBJ2-7, with 11 bases aligning to TRBD2. Germline CDR1 and CDR2: DFQATT and SNEGSKA (reference sequence). The CDR3 totals 18 residues. V shed 5 bases and J 4 bases; nucleotides not matched to a gene: 19. In DNA, the CDR3 is TGCAGTGCTGAGGGACTAGCGGATGGATACGGGGGGGGATACGAGCAGTACTTC. Its translation: CSAEGLADGYGGGYEQYF.

The gene calls are TRBV20-1 and TRBJ2-5; 10 nucleotides align to TRBD2. J gave up 1 base and V 4 bases, and 6 bases lay outside the gene matches. Per the germline V gene, CDR1 is DFQATT and CDR2 is SNEGSKA (reference sequence). CDR3 length equals 15 residues. CDR3 DNA sequence: TGCAGTGCTACCCCGACTAGCGGGTCCCAAGAGACCCAGTACTTC. This gives the protein CSATPTSGSQETQYF.